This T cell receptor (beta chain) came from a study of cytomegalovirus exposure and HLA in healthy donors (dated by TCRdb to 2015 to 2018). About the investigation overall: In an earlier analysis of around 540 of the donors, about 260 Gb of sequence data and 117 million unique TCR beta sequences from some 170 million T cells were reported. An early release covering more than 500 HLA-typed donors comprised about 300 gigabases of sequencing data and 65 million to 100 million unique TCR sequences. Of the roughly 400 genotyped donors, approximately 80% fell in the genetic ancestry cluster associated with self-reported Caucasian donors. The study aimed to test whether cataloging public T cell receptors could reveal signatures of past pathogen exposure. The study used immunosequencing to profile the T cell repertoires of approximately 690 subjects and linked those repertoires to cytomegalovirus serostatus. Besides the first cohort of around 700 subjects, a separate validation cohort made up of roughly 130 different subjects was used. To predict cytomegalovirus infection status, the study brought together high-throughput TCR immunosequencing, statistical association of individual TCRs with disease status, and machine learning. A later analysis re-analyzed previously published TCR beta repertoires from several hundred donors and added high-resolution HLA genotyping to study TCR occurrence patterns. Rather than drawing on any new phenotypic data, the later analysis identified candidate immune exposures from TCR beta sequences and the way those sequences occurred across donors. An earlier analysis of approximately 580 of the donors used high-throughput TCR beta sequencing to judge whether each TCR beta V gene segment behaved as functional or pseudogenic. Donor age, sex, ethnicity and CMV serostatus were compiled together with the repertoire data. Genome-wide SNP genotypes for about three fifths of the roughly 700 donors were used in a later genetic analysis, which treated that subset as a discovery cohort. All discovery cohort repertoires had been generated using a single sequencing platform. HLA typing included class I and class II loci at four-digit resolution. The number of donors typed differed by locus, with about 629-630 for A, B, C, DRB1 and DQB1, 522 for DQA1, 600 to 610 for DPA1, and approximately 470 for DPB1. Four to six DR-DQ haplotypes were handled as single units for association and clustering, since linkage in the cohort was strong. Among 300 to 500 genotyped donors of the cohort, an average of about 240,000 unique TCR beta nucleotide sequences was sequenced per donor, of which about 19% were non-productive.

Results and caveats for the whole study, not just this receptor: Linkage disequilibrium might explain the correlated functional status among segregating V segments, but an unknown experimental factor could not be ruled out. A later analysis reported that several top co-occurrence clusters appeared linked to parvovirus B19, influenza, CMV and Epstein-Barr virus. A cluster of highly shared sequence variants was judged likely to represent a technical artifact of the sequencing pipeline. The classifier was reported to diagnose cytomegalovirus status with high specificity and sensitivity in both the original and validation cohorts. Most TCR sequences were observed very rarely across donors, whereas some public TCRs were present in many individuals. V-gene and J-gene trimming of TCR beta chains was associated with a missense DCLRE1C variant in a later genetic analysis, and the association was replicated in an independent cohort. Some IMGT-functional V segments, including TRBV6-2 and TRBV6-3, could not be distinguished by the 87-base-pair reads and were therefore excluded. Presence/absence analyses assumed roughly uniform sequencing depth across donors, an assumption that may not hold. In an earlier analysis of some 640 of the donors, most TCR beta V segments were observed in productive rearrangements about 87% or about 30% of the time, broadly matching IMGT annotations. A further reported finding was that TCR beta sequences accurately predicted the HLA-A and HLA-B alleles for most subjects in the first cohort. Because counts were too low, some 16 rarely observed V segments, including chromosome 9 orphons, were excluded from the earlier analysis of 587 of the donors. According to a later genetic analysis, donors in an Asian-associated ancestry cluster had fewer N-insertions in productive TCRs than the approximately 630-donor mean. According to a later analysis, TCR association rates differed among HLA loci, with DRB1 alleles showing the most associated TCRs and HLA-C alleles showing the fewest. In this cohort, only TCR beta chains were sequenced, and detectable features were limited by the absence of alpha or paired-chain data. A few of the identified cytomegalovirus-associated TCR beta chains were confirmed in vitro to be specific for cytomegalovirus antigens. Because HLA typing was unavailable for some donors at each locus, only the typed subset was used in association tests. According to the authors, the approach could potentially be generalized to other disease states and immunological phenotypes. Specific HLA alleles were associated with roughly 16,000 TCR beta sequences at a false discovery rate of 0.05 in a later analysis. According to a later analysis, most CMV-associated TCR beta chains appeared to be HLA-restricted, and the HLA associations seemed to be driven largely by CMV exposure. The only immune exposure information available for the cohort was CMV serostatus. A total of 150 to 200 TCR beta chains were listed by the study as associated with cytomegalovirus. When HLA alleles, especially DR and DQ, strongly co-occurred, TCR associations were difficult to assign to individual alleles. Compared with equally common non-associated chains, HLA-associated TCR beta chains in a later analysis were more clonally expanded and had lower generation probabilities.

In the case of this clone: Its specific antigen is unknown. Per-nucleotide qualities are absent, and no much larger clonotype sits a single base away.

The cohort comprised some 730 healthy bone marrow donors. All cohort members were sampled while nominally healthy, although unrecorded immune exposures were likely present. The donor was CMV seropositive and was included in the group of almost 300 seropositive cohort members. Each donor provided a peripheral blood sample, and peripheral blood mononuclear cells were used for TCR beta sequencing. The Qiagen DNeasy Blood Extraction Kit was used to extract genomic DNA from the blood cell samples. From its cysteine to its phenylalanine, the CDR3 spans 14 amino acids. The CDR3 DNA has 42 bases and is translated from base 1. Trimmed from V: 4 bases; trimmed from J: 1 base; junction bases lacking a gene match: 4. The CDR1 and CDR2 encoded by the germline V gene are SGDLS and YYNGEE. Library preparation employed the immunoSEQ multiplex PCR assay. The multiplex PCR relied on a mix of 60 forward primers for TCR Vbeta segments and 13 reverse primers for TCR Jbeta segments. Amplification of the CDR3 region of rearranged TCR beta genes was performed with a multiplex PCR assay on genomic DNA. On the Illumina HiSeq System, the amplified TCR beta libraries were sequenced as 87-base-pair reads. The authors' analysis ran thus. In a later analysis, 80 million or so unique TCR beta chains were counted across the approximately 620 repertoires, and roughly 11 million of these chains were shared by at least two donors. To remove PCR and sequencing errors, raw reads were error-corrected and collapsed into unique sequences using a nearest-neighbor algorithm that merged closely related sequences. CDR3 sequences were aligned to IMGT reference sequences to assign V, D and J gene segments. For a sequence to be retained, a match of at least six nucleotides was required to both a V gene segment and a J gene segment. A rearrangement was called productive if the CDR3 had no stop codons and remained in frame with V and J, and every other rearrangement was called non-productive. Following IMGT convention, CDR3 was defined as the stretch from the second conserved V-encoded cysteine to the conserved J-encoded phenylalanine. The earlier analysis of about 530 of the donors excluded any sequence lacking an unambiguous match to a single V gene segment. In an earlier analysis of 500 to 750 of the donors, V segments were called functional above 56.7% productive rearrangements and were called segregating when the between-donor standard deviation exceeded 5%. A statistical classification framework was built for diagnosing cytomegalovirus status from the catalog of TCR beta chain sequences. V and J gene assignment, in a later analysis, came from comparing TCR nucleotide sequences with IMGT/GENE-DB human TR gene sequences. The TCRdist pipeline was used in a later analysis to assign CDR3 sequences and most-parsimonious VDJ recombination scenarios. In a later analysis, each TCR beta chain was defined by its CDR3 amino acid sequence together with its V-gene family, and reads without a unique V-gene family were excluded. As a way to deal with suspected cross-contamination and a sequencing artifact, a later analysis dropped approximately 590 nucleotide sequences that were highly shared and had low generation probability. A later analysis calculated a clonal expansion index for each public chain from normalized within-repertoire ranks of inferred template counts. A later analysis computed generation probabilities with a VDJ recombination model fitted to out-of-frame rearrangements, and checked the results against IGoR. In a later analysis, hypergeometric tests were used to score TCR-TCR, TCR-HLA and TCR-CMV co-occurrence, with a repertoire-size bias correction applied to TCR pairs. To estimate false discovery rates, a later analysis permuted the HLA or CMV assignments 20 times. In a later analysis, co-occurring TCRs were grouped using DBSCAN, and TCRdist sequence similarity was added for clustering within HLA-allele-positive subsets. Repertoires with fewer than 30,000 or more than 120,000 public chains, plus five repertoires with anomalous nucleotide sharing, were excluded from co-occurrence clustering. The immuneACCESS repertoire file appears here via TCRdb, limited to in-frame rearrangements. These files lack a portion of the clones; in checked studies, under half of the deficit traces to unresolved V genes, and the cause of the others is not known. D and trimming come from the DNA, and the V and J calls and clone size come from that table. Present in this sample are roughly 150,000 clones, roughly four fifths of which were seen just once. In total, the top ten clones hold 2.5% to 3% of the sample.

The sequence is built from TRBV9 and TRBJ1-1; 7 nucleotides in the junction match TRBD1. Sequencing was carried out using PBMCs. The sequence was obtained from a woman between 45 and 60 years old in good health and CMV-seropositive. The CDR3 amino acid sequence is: CASSNDRANTEAFF. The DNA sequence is TGTGCCAGCAGCAACGACAGGGCGAACACTGAAGCTTTCTTT.